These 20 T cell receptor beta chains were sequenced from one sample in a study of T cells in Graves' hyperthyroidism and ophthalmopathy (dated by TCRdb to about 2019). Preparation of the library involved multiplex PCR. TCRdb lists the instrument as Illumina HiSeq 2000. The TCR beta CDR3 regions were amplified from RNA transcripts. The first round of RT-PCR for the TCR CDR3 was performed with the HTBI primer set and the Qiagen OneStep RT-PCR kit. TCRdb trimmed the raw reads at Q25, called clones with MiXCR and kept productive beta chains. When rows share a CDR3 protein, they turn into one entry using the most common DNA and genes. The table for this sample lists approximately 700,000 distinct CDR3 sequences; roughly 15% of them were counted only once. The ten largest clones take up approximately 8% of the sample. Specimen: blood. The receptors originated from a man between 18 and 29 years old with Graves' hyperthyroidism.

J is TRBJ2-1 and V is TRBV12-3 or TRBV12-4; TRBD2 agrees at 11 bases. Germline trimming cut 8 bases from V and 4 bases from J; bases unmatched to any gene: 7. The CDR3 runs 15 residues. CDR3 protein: CASGGLAVTYNEQFF. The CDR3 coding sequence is TGTGCCAGCGGGGGACTAGCGGTGACTTACAATGAGCAGTTCTTC.

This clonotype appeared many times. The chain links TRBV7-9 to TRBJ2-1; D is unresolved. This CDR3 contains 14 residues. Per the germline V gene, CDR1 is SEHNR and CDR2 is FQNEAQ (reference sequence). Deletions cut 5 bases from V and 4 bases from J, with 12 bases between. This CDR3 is CASSPRLGYNEQFF. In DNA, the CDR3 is TGTGCCAGCAGCCCCCGGTTGGGGTACAATGAGCAGTTCTTC. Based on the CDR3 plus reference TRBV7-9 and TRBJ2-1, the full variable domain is DTGVSQNPRHKITKRGQNVTFRCDPISEHNRLYWYRQTLGQGPEFLTYFQNEAQLEKSRLLSDRFSAERPKGSFSTLEIQRTEQGDSAMYLCASSPRLGYNEQFFGPGTRLTVL.

The CDR3 bases are TGTGCCAGCAGCTTAGGAGGTAGTCTGTTAGAGACCCAGTACTTC. Translation gives CASSLGGSLLETQYF. This chain connects TRBV7-8 to TRBJ2-5; no definite D call. This CDR3 has 15 amino acids. Deletions cut 1 base from V and 4 bases from J, with 13 bases between. CDR1 is SGHVS, CDR2 FQNEAQ, per germline. Combining the CDR3 with reference TRBV7-8 and TRBJ2-5 gives the whole variable domain GAGVSQSPRYKVAKRGQDVALRCDPISGHVSLFWYQQALGQGPEFLTYFQNEAQLDKSGLPSDRFFAERPEGSVSTLKIQRTQQEDSAVYLCASSLGGSLLETQYFGPGTRLLVL.

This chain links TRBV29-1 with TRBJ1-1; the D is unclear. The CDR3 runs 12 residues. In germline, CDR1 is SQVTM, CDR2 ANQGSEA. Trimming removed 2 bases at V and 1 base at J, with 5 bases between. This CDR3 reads CSVESQNTEAFF. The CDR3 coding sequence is TGCAGCGTTGAATCACAGAACACTGAAGCTTTCTTT.

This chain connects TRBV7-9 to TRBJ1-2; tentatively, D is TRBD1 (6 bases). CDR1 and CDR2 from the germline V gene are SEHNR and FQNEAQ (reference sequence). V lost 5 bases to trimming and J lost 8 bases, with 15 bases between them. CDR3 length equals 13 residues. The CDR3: CASSPGAGGGYTF. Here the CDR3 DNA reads TGTGCCAGCAGCCCAGGGGCTGGGGGCGGCTACACCTTC.

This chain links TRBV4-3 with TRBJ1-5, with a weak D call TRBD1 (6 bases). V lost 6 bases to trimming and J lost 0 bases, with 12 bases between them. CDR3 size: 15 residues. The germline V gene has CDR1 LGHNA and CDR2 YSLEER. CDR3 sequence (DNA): TGCGCCAGCAGACGGACAGCATATAGCAATCAGCCCCAGCATTTT. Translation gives CASRRTAYSNQPQHF.

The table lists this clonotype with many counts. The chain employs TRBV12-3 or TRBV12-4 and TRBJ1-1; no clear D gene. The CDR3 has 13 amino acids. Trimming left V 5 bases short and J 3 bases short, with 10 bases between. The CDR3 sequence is CASSHQIDTEAFF. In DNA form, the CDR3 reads TGTGCCAGCAGTCATCAGATAGACACTGAAGCTTTCTTT.

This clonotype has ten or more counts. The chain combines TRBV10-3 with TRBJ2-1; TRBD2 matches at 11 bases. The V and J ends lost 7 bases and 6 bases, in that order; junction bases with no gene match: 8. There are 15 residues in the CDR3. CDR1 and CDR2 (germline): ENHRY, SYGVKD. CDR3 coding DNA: TGTGCCATCAAAGCAGGACTAGCGGGTGGCAATGAGCAGTTCTTC. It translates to CAIKAGLAGGNEQFF.

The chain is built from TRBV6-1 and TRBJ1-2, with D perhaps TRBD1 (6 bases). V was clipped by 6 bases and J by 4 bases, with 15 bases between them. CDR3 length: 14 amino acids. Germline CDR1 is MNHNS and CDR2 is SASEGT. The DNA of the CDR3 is TGTGCCAGCAGCACAGGGTCTGGATTCTATGGCTACACCTTC. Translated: CASSTGSGFYGYTF.

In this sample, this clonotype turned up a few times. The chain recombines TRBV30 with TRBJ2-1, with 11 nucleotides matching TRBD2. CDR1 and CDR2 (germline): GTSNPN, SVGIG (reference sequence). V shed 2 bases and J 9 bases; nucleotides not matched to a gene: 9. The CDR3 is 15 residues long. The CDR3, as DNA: TGTGCCTGGAGTTTCGGTAGCGGGAGGGAACCTGAGCAGTTCTTC. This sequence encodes CAWSFGSGREPEQFF.

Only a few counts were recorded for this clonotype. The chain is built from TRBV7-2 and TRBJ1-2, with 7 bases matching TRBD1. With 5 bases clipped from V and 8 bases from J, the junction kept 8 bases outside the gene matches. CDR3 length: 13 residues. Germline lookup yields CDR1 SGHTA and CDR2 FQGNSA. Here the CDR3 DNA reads TGTGCCAGCAGCCATACAGGGGAGGGGGGCTACACCTTC. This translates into CASSHTGEGGYTF.

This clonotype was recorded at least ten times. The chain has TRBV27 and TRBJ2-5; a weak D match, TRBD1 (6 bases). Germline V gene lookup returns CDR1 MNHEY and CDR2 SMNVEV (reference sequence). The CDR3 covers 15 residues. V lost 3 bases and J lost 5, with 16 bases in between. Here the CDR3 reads CASSFLPAGAETQYF. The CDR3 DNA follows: TGTGCCAGCAGTTTTCTCCCGGCAGGGGCCGAGACCCAGTACTTC.

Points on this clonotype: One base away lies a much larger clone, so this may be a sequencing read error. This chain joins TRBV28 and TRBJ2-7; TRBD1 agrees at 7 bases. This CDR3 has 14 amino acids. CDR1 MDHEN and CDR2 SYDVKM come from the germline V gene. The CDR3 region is CASSPTGTVYEQHF. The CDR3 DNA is TGTGCCAGCAGTCCCACCGGGACAGTCTACGAGCAGCACTTC. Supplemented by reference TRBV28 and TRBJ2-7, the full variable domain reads DVKVTQSSRYLVKRTGEKVFLECVQDMDHENMFWYRQDPGLGLRLIYFSYDVKMKEKGDIPEGYSVSREKKERFSLILESASTNQTSMYLCASSPTGTVYEQHFGPGTRLTVT.

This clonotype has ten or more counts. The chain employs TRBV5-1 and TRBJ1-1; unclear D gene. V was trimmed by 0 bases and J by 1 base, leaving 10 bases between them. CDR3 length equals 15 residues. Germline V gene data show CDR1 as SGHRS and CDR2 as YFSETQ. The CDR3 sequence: CASSLDGSANTEAFF. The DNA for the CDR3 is TGCGCCAGCAGCTTGGATGGCAGCGCGAACACTGAAGCTTTCTTT.

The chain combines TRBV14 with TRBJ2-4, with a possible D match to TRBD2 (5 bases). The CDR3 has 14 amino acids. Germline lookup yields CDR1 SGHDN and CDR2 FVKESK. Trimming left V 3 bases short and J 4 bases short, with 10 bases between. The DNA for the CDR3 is TGTGCCAGCAGCCACACGGACTGGAAAAACATTCAGTACTTC. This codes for CASSHTDWKNIQYF.

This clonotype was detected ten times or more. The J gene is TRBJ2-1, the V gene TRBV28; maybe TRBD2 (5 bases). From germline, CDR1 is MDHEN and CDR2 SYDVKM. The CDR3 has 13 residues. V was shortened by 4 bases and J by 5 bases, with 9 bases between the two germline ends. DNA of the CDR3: TGTGCCAGCAGTTCCCCCGGGGACAATGAGCAGTTCTTC. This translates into CASSSPGDNEQFF.

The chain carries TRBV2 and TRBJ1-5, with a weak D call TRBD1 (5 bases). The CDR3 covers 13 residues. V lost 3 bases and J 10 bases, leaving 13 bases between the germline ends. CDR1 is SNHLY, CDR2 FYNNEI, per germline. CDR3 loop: CASSDTGGYPQHF. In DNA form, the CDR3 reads TGTGCCAGCAGTGATACGGGGGGTTATCCCCAGCATTTT.

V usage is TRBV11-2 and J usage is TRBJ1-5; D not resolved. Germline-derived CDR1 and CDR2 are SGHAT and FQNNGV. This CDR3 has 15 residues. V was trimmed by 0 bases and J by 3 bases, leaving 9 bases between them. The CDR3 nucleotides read TGTGCCAGCAGCTTAGAGGGAGGCCCCAATCAGCCCCAGCATTTT. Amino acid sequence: CASSLEGGPNQPQHF.

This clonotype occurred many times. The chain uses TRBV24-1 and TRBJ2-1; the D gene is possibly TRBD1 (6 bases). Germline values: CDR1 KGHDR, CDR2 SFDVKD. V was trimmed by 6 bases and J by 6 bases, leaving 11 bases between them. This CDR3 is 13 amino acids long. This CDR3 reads CATSLGRGNEQFF. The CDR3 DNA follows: TGTGCCACCAGTCTCGGCAGGGGCAATGAGCAGTTCTTC.

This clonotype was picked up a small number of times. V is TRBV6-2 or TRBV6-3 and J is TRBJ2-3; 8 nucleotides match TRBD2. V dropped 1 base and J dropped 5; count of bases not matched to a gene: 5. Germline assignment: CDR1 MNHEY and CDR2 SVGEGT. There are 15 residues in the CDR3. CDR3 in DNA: TGTGCCAGCAGTTACTACGGGAGGGCCGAAGATACGCAGTATTTT. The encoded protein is CASSYYGRAEDTQYF.